This T cell receptor (beta chain) appears in the sequencing data of a study of blood T cell repertoires in COVID-19. The CDR3 extends over 13 amino acids. Trimming took 5 bases from V and 11 from J, leaving 15 bases between them. Data came from immunoSEQ multiplex PCR; TCRdb stores just in-frame clones and leaves some out. This sample has roughly 250,000 clones, with about 81% found just once. The sample holds one count of this clone. This sequence joins TRBV12-3 or TRBV12-4 and TRBJ2-2; no firm D call. Source material: peripheral blood. This receptor was identified in a woman aged 55-69 years with active or convalescent COVID-19. The CDR3 nucleotides read TGTGCCAGCAGTCAAAGGTCGGTAGCCGAGCTGTTTTTT. Its protein product is CASSQRSVAELFF.